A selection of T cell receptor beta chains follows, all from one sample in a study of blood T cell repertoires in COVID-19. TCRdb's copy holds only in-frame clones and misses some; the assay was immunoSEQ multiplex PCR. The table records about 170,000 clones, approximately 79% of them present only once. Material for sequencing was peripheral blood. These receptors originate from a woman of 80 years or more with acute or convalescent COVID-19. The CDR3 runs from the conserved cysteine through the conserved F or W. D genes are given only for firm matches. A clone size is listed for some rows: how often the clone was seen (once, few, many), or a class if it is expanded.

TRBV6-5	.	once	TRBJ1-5	TGTGCCAGCGCTATAGAAGGGGCAGGCAATCAGCCCCAGCATTTT	CASAIEGAGNQPQHF
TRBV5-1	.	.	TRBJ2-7	TGCGCCAGCAGCTTGTTTAGCACTAGCTCCTACGAGCAGTACTTC	CASSLFSTSSYEQYF
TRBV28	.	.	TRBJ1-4	TGTGCCAGCAGTACTTACAGTAACACTAATGAAAAACTGTTTTTT	CASSTYSNTNEKLFF
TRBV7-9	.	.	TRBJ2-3	TGTGCCAGCACCGAACTCACAGATACGCAGTATTTT	CASTELTDTQYF
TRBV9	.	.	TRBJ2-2	TGTGCCAGCAGCGTACCCGGCGGGGAGCTGTTTTTT	CASSVPGGELFF
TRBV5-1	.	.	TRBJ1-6	TGCGCCAGCAGCCTCGTAGATATCTATAATTCACCCCTCCACTTT	CASSLVDIYNSPLHF
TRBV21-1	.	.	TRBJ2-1	TGTGCCAGCAGCAAATCGCGGGATTCCTACAATGAGCAGTTCTTC	CASSKSRDSYNEQFF
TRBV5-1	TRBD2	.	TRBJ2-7	TGCGCCAGCAGCTCATGGACTAGCGGAACCTACGAGCAGTACTTC	CASSSWTSGTYEQYF
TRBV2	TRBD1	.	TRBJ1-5	TGTGCCAGCAGAGGGACAGTTCAGCCCCAGCATTTT	CASRGTVQPQHF
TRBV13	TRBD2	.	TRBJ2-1	TGTGCCAGCAGCCAAATAGCGGGAGTCAATGAGCAGTTCTTC	CASSQIAGVNEQFF
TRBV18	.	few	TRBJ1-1	TGTGCCAGCTCACCAACGAGGGATGCGGCCACTGAAGCTTTCTTT	CASSPTRDAATEAFF
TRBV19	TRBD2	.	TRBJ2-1	TGTGCCAGCGCCCGACTAGCGGGATCCCCCTACAATGAGCAGTTCTTC	CASARLAGSPYNEQFF
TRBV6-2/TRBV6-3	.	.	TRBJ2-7	TGTGCCAGCAGTTACCCGGGAGCCCCCTACGAGCAGTACTTC	CASSYPGAPYEQYF
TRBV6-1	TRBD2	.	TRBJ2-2	TGTGCCAGCAGTGAAGGAATCGGGACTAGCGGGAGGGCCTGGGGCACCGGGGAGCTGTTTTTT	CASSEGIGTSGRAWGTGELFF
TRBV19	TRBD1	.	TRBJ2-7	TGTGCCAGTACTCCGGGACAGGGGGATCGGTACGAGCAGTACTTC	CASTPGQGDRYEQYF
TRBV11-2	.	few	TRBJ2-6	TGTGCCAGCAGCTATCAACAAAGGGGGGTCCTGACTTTC	CASSYQQRGVLTF
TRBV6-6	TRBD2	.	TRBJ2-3	TGTGCCAGCAGTTGGCTCACGGGAGGGGAATCAGATACGCAGTATTTT	CASSWLTGGESDTQYF
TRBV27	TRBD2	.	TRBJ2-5	TGTGCCAGCAGCCAGAGCGGGAGGGGCGAGACCCAGTACTTC	CASSQSGRGETQYF
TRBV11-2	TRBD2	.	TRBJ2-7	TGTGCCAGCAGCTTAGCCGGGACTAGCGGGCACTCCTACGAGCAGTACTTC	CASSLAGTSGHSYEQYF
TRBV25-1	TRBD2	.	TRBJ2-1	TGTGCCAGCCAGCAAGCGGGAGGGTACAATGAGCAGTTCTTC	CASQQAGGYNEQFF
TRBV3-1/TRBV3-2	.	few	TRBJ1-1	TGTGCCAGCAGCCAAGAATTTACAGTGAACACTGAAGCTTTCTTT	CASSQEFTVNTEAFF
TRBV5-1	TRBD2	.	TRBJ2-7	TGCGCCAGTCAATCTAGCGGGAGAAGATACGAGCAGTACTTC	CASQSSGRRYEQYF
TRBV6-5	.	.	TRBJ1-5	TGTGCCAGCAGGGCAGCGGGGGGGAGCAATCAGCCCCAGCATTTT	CASRAAGGSNQPQHF
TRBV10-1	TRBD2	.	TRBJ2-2	TGCGCCAGCAGTCCCAGCGGGAGGAGCGGGGAGCTGTTTTTT	CASSPSGRSGELFF
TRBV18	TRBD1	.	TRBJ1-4	TGTGCCAGCTCACCACCGGGACAGCCTAATGAAAAACTGTTTTTT	CASSPPGQPNEKLFF
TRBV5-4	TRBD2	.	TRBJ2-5	TGTGCCAGCAGCCCTAGCGGAACGGGGAGGGAGACCCAGTACTTC	CASSPSGTGRETQYF
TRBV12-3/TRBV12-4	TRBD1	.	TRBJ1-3	TGTGCCAGCCCGGACAGGTCAGACACCATATATTTT	CASPDRSDTIYF
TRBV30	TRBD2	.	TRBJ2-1	TGTGCCTGGAGTGTAGGACTAGCGGGTTTAAATGAGCAGTTCTTC	CAWSVGLAGLNEQFF
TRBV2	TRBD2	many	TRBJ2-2	TGTGCCAGCAGTGGCCGGCGGGGAGGGGCCGGGGAGCTGTTTTTT	CASSGRRGGAGELFF
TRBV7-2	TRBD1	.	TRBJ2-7	TGTGCCAGCAGCATGGGGACAGGGCTCGGAGAGCAGTACTTC	CASSMGTGLGEQYF
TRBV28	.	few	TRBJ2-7	TGTGCCAGCTCAGAACAGGCGATTCCCTACGAGCAGTACTTC	CASSEQAIPYEQYF
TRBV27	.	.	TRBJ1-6	TGTGCCAGCAGCCGACAGACTTTAAATTCACCCCTCCACTTT	CASSRQTLNSPLHF
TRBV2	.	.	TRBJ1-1	TGTGCCAGCAGTGAACGGTTCACGTACACTGAAGCTTTCTTT	CASSERFTYTEAFF
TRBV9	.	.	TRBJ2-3	TGTGCCAGCAGCGTACAGGCAGGGCCAGATACGCAGTATTTT	CASSVQAGPDTQYF
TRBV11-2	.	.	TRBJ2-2	TGTGCCAGCAGCCCCGGTGCCCCCGGGGAGCTGTTTTTT	CASSPGAPGELFF
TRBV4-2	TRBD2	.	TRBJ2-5	TGTGCCAGCAGCCAAGAGAGCGGGAGGAGGGAGACCCAGTACTTC	CASSQESGRRETQYF
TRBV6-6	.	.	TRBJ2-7	TGTGCCAGCAGTTACTCGAACCCGGGAAACGGCGAGCAGTACTTC	CASSYSNPGNGEQYF